The rows below give T cell receptor beta chains drawn from one sample of a study of shared clonotypes between healthy human individuals. Here immunoSEQ multiplex PCR was the method, and the copy in TCRdb shows in-frame clones only, minus some. The repertoire includes about 2.4 million clones, more than 80% of them detected once, and more than 0.12% sits in the top ten. Input material: naive CD4+ T cells sorted from blood. Every receptor here comes from a man between 18 and 35 years old in good health. Each CDR3 is given with its conserved first and last residue. The D gene is left open where the match is weak. Clone size appears in some rows only: once, few, many, or a class for an expanded clone.

clone size	J gene	D gene	V gene	CDR3 protein	CDR3 DNA
.	TRBJ2-4	TRBD1	TRBV6-1	CASSELGQGIDIQYF	TGTGCCAGCAGTGAGCTAGGACAGGGGATTGACATTCAGTACTTC
few	TRBJ1-6	.	TRBV6-5	CASRTANNSPLHF	TGTGCCAGCAGAACAGCCAATAATTCACCCCTCCACTTT
.	TRBJ1-3	.	TRBV10-3	CAVHSALEGNTIYF	TGTGCCGTGCACAGCGCTCTTGAAGGAAACACCATATATTTT
.	TRBJ1-1	TRBD1	TRBV18	CASSPSLGQPLTEAFF	TGTGCCAGCTCACCCTCTTTGGGACAGCCTCTCACTGAAGCTTTCTTT
few	TRBJ2-2	.	TRBV2	CASSWAPGLNGGELFF	TGTGCCAGCAGTTGGGCCCCGGGGCTTAATGGCGGGGAGCTGTTTTTT
once	TRBJ2-6	.	TRBV29-1	CSVGHTNSGANVLTF	TGCAGCGTGGGACATACAAACTCTGGGGCCAACGTCCTGACTTTC
.	TRBJ2-7	TRBD1	TRBV5-1	CASSWDRFYEQYF	TGCGCCAGCAGCTGGGACAGATTCTACGAGCAGTACTTC
.	TRBJ2-7	TRBD1	TRBV27	CASAAGTGGSYEQYF	TGTGCCAGCGCTGCCGGGACAGGGGGTTCCTACGAGCAGTACTTC
.	TRBJ2-6	TRBD1	TRBV19	CASRDRAVRGANVLTF	TGTGCCAGCCGGGACAGGGCTGTTCGTGGGGCCAACGTCCTGACTTTC
.	TRBJ2-7	.	TRBV7-9	CASSLAPGVYEQYF	TGTGCCAGCAGCTTAGCCCCAGGTGTCTACGAGCAGTACTTC
.	TRBJ2-3	.	TRBV6-5	CASSPLGPDTQYF	TGTGCCAGCAGCCCCTTGGGCCCAGATACGCAGTATTTT
once	TRBJ2-3	.	TRBV29-1	CSVVAATSTDTQYF	TGCAGCGTTGTGGCAGCTACTAGCACAGATACGCAGTATTTT
.	TRBJ2-7	TRBD1	TRBV6-5	CASSYLRGTGGYEQYF	TGTGCCAGCAGTTACTTGAGGGGGACAGGGGGCTACGAGCAGTACTTC
.	TRBJ2-4	TRBD1	TRBV27	CASSSDRKNIQYF	TGTGCCAGCAGTTCGGACAGGAAAAACATTCAGTACTTC
.	TRBJ2-7	TRBD1	TRBV18	CASSPGTGSEQYF	TGTGCCAGCTCACCGGGGACAGGGTCCGAGCAGTACTTC
once	TRBJ2-7	TRBD1	TRBV28	CASWDSSYEQYF	TGTGCCAGCTGGGACAGCTCCTACGAGCAGTACTTC
few	TRBJ1-5	.	TRBV9	CASSREGGKRQPQHF	TGTGCCAGCAGCCGGGAAGGGGGGAAGAGGCAGCCCCAGCATTTT
.	TRBJ1-6	TRBD1	TRBV28	CASSPGQGRSPLHF	TGTGCCAGCAGTCCGGGACAGGGGCGGTCACCCCTCCACTTT
.	TRBJ1-1	TRBD1	TRBV10-3	CAISDDRGTEAFF	TGTGCCATCAGTGATGACAGGGGCACTGAAGCTTTCTTT
.	TRBJ1-5	.	TRBV7-6	CASSRNSNQPQHF	TGTGCCAGCAGCCGAAACAGCAATCAGCCCCAGCATTTT
.	TRBJ1-1	TRBD1	TRBV6-6	CASSPPGQYTEAFF	TGTGCCAGCAGCCCACCGGGACAGTACACTGAAGCTTTCTTT
.	TRBJ2-6	.	TRBV5-4	CASSLASDSNVLTF	TGTGCCAGCAGCTTAGCGTCGGATTCCAACGTCCTGACTTTC
.	TRBJ1-1	TRBD1	TRBV10-1	CASSDPRGQGNTEAFF	TGCGCCAGCAGTGACCCTAGGGGACAGGGCAACACTGAAGCTTTCTTT
.	TRBJ2-3	TRBD2	TRBV7-2	CASQVSGSSTDTQYF	TGTGCCAGTCAAGTTAGCGGGTCCAGCACAGATACGCAGTATTTT
.	TRBJ1-2	TRBD1	TRBV5-1	CASSPRTGGFSDGYTF	TGCGCCAGCAGCCCTAGGACAGGGGGCTTCTCGGATGGCTACACCTTC
.	TRBJ1-1	.	TRBV28	CASSLPGYTEAFF	TGTGCCAGCAGTTTACCTGGGTACACTGAAGCTTTCTTT
.	TRBJ2-1	TRBD2	TRBV2	CASSGWTSGRNEQFF	TGTGCCAGCAGTGGATGGACTAGCGGGAGGAATGAGCAGTTCTTC
.	TRBJ1-5	TRBD1	TRBV7-9	CASSGTGGGNQPQHF	TGTGCCAGCAGCGGGACAGGGGGCGGGAATCAGCCCCAGCATTTT
.	TRBJ2-2	.	TRBV11-3	CASSLLPWKGRHTGELFF	TGTGCCAGCAGCTTACTCCCCTGGAAGGGGCGGCACACCGGGGAGCTGTTTTTT
.	TRBJ1-5	.	TRBV6-1	CASSEGVGGLWNQPQHF	TGTGCCAGCAGTGAAGGGGTGGGGGGCCTATGGAATCAGCCCCAGCATTTT
once	TRBJ2-7	TRBD1	TRBV27	CASSMTGTAPGEQYF	TGTGCCAGCAGTATGACCGGGACAGCCCCTGGCGAGCAGTACTTC
.	TRBJ1-4	.	TRBV29-1	CSVALTGRRGPNEKLFF	TGCAGCGTAGCCCTTACAGGCCGTCGGGGGCCTAATGAAAAACTGTTTTTT